Shown below are 9 T cell receptor beta chains from a single sample sequenced in a study of CD8 T cells in Susac syndrome. Random hexamers were used to reverse transcribe the RNA input (about 0.45 to 1 ug). In TCRdb, the immunoSEQ multiplex PCR reads were re-called with MiXCR into one record per CDR3 protein. Here the sample spans about 190,000 distinct CDR3 sequences, around 95% being singletons. Sequencing input: CD4+ T cells from PBMCs. These receptors all come from a human donor with Susac syndrome.

This clonotype appeared once. The chain has TRBV19 and TRBJ1-1, with 8 bases lining up with TRBD1. This CDR3 is 15 amino acids long. Germline loops: CDR1 LNHDA, CDR2 SQIVND (reference sequence). Trimming at V came to 9 bases and at J to 0 bases, leaving 9 bases not matched to a gene. CDR3 DNA: TGTGCCAGCTTCCCTAGACAGGGGATGAACACTGAAGCTTTCTTT. This sequence encodes CASFPRQGMNTEAFF.

The V gene is TRBV6-5, the J gene TRBJ2-7; TRBD1 matches at 9 bases. The CDR3 consists of 14 residues. Germline loops: CDR1 MNHEY, CDR2 SVGAGI. V shed 6 bases and J 4 bases; nucleotides not matched to a gene: 7. CDR3 residues: CASSRDRVGYEQYF. The CDR3, as DNA: TGTGCCAGCAGCCGGGACAGGGTAGGGTACGAGCAGTACTTC.

This chain uses TRBV30 with TRBJ2-4; D might be TRBD2 (6 bases). This CDR3 is 12 amino acids long. Trimming shortened V by 4 bases and J by 9 bases, and 13 bases separated the two germline ends. Germline V lookup: CDR1 GTSNPN, CDR2 SVGIG (reference sequence). The CDR3 sequence: CAWKPTAGIQYF. CDR3 nucleotides: TGTGCCTGGAAACCGACAGCGGGCATTCAGTACTTC.

The CDR3 nucleotides are TGTGCCACGTTTTGGACTAGCTCGGAGACCCAGTACTTC. It translates to CATFWTSSETQYF. V is TRBV7-8 and J is TRBJ2-5; 8 bases are a match to TRBD2. V lost 10 bases to trimming and J lost 5 bases; unmatched junction nucleotides: 9. Germline CDR1 SGHVS, CDR2 FQNEAQ. There are 13 residues in the CDR3. The whole variable domain, remainder taken from reference TRBV7-8 and TRBJ2-5, is GAGVSQSPRYKVAKRGQDVALRCDPISGHVSLFWYQQALGQGPEFLTYFQNEAQLDKSGLPSDRFFAERPEGSVSTLKIQRTQQEDSAVYLCATFWTSSETQYFGPGTRLLVL.

This chain uses TRBV11-2 with TRBJ2-1; 7 bases align to TRBD2. V lost 2 bases and J lost 0; bases outside the gene matches: 4. CDR1 is SGHAT and CDR2 is FQNNGV in the germline V gene. This CDR3 contains 16 residues. The CDR3 loop reads CASSLRREISYNEQFF. The CDR3 DNA reads TGTGCCAGCAGCTTACGGCGGGAGATCTCCTACAATGAGCAGTTCTTC.

The gene calls are TRBV9 and TRBJ2-6; 8 positions match TRBD1. Germline lookup yields CDR1 SGDLS and CDR2 YYNGEE. Unmatched junction bases numbered 7, after V lost 3 bases and J lost 2 bases. CDR3 length: 17 amino acids. CDR3 amino acids: CASSEDRAPAGANVLTF. CDR3 DNA: TGTGCCAGCAGCGAGGACAGGGCTCCGGCTGGGGCCAACGTCCTGACTTTC.

This sequence joins TRBV20-1 and TRBJ2-5; D is perhaps TRBD1 or TRBD2 (5 bases each). CDR3 length: 16 residues. In germline, CDR1 is DFQATT, CDR2 SNEGSKA (reference sequence). Trimming removed 5 bases from V and 1 base from J, with 20 bases in between. Here the CDR3 reads CSAEASRGRSQETQYF. The DNA of the CDR3 is TGCAGTGCTGAGGCCTCGAGGGGACGAAGCCAAGAGACCCAGTACTTC.

The J gene is TRBJ1-1, the V gene TRBV29-1; 7 nucleotides match TRBD1. J lost 1 base, V lost 5 bases, and 7 bases had no gene match. The CDR3 contains 14 residues. Germline V gives CDR1 SQVTM, CDR2 ANQGSEA. The CDR3 DNA reads as TGCAGCGTTAGAAAGGGGGCGGCGAACACTGAAGCTTTCTTT. It codes for CSVRKGAANTEAFF.

This chain links TRBV7-2 with TRBJ2-7; D might be TRBD2 (5 bases). Germline loops: CDR1 SGHTA, CDR2 FQGNSA. The CDR3 length is 14 residues. V lost 2 bases to trimming and J lost 2 bases, with 10 bases between them. The CDR3 bases are TGTGCCAGCAGCTTATTCCGAGGGCCCTACGAGCAGTACTTC. It codes for CASSLFRGPYEQYF. Variable domain in full (rest from reference TRBV7-2 and TRBJ2-7): GAGVSQSPSNKVTEKGKDVELRCDPISGHTALYWYRQSLGQGLEFLIYFQGNSAPDKSGLPSDRFSAERTGGSVSTLTIQRTQQEDSAVYLCASSLFRGPYEQYFGPGTRLTVT.